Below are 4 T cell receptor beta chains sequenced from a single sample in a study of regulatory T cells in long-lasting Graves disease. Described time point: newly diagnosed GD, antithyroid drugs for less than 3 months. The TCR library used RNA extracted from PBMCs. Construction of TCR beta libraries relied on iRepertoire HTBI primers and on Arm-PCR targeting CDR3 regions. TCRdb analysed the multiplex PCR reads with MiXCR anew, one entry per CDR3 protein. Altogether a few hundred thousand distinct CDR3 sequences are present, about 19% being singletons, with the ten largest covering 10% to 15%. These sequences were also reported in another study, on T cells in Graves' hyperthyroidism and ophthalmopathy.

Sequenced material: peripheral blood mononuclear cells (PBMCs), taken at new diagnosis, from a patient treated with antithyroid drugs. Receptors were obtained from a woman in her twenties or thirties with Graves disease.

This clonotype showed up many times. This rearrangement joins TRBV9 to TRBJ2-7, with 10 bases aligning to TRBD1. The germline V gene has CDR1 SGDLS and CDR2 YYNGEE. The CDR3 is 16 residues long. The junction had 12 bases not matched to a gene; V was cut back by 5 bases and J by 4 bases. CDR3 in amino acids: CASSPGSGTGDYEQYF. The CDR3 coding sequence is TGTGCCAGCAGTCCCGGGTCGGGGACAGGGGATTACGAGCAGTACTTC.

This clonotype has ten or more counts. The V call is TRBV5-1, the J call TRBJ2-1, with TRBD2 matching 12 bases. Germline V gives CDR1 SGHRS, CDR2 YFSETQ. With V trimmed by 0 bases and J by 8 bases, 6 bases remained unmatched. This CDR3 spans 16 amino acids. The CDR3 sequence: CASSLGLAGAGDEQFF. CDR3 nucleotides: TGCGCCAGCAGCTTGGGACTAGCGGGAGCCGGGGATGAGCAGTTCTTC. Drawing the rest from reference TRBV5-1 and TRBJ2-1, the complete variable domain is KAGVTQTPRYLIKTRGQQVTLSCSPISGHRSVSWYQQTPGQGLQFLFEYFSETQRNKGNFPGRFSGRQFSNSRSEMNVSTLELGDSALYLCASSLGLAGAGDEQFFGPGTRLTVL.

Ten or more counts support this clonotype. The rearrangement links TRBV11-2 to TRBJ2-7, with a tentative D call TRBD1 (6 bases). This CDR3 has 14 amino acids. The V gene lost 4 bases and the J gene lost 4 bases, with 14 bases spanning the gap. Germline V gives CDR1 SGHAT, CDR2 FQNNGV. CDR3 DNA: TGTGCCAGCAGCTCCTTGGACAGACCTTACGAGCAGTACTTC. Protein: CASSSLDRPYEQYF.

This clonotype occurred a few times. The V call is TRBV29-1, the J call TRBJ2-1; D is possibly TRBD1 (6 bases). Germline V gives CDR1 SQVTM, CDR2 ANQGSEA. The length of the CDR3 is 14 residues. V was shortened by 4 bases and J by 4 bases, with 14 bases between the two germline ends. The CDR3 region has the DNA TGCAGCGTTGCCCGGGACACGAATTACAATGAGCAGTTCTTC. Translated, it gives CSVARDTNYNEQFF.